Listed here are 20 T cell receptor beta chains from one sample, sequenced in a study of T cell responses to AZD1222 COVID-19 vaccine (dated by TCRdb to 2020 to 2023). The library was generated by the immunoSEQ multiplex PCR assay. Not all clones reach the TCRdb copy of this immuneACCESS table, which keeps in-frame sequences only. Checked studies attribute under half of the gap to unresolved V genes and leave the rest unexplained. This sample gives 150,000 to 200,000 clones in total; roughly 92% of them show up just once. The top ten clonotypes cover 0.6% to 0.7% of the sample. Taken with the paper, the label for time point translates to: baseline before first vaccination. Here the sequenced sample was peripheral blood, taken on day 0 of AZD1222 vaccination. These receptors all come from an adult in good health.

This clone occurred once. The V gene is TRBV7-7, the J gene TRBJ2-1, with 8 bases lining up with TRBD2. After removal of 5 bases from V and 6 bases from J, the junction contained 6 bases not matched to a gene. Germline CDR1 reads SSHAT; CDR2 reads FNYEAQ (reference sequence). The CDR3 is 14 residues long. CDR3: CASSLSGASNEQFF. The CDR3 nucleotides are TGTGCCAGCAGCCTTAGCGGGGCTTCCAATGAGCAGTTCTTC. Combining the CDR3 with reference TRBV7-7 and TRBJ2-1 gives the whole variable domain GAGVSQSPRYKVTKRGQDVTLRCDPISSHATLYWYQQALGQGPEFLTYFNYEAQPDKSGLPSDRFSAERPEGSISTLTIQRTEQRDSAMYRCASSLSGASNEQFFGPGTRLTVL.

The V gene is TRBV6-5, the J gene TRBJ2-1; D gene uncertain. Trimming stripped 4 bases from V and 7 bases from J, with 14 bases between. CDR3 size: 14 residues. CDR1 and CDR2 from the germline V gene are MNHEY and SVGAGI. The CDR3 sequence is CASSSGRLGNEQFF. As DNA, the CDR3 is TGTGCCAGCAGTTCTGGACGTCTGGGAAATGAGCAGTTCTTC.

This clone was picked up a small number of times. V and J are TRBV18 and TRBJ2-7; D remains ambiguous. Trimming took off 5 bases at V and 2 bases at J, with 13 bases between the two ends. This CDR3 comprises 14 residues. Germline CDR1 KGHSH, CDR2 LQKENI. Written as DNA, the CDR3 is TGTGCCAGCTCAAGGACCGACAACCCCTACGAGCAGTACTTC. Translating gives CASSRTDNPYEQYF.

This rearrangement joins TRBV3-1 (or the pseudogene TRBV3-2) to TRBJ1-2, with 11 bases that match TRBD1. The CDR3 consists of 17 residues. The J segment lost 9 bases and the V segment lost 3 bases, leaving 15 bases of the junction unmatched. CDR1 and CDR2 (germline): LGHDT, YNNKEL (reference sequence). CDR3 region: CASSQGDVGTGGRSYTF. CDR3 nucleotide sequence: TGTGCCAGCAGCCAGGGAGACGTGGGGACAGGGGGTAGGAGCTACACCTTC.

This chain links TRBV2 with TRBJ2-2, with D uncertain. Between the trimmed V and J ends, which lost 5 bases and 5 bases, there was a span of 12 bases. This CDR3 has 14 amino acids. CDR1 and CDR2 from the germline V gene are SNHLY and FYNNEI. The CDR3 nucleotides are TGTGCCAGCAGTACAAACCTCGGGACCGGGGAGCTGTTTTTT. Amino acid sequence: CASSTNLGTGELFF.

The chain joins TRBV18 to TRBJ2-7, with D unresolved. This CDR3 comprises 13 residues. V shed 6 bases and J shed 5 bases, with 14 bases lying between them. CDR1 is KGHSH, CDR2 LQKENI, per germline. The CDR3 bases are TGTGCCAGCTCGCCAGCTAACAAAAACGAGCAGTACTTC. The encoded protein is CASSPANKNEQYF.

The chain is built from TRBV5-5 and TRBJ1-4, with D unresolved. V was clipped by 5 bases and J by 5 bases, with 13 bases between them. CDR1 is SGHKS and CDR2 is YYEKEE in the germline V gene (reference sequence). The CDR3 has 14 amino acids. The CDR3 is CASSSGGFNEKLFF. The DNA of the CDR3 is TGTGCCAGCAGTTCGGGAGGGTTCAATGAAAAACTGTTTTTT.

The chain couples TRBV11-2 to TRBJ2-2, with D perhaps TRBD1 (5 bases). The CDR3 spans 12 residues. Per germline, CDR1 SGHAT and CDR2 FQNNGV. Trimming shortened V by 3 bases and J by 6 bases, and 5 bases separated the two germline ends. CDR3 sequence reads: CASSFRAGELFF. The DNA for the CDR3 is TGTGCCAGCAGCTTCAGGGCCGGGGAGCTGTTTTTT. Full variable domain (outside the CDR3, taken from reference TRBV11-2 and TRBJ2-2): EAGVAQSPRYKIIEKRQSVAFWCNPISGHATLYWYQQILGQGPKLLIQFQNNGVVDDSQLPKDRFSAERLKGVDSTLKIQPAKLEDSAVYLCASSFRAGELFFGEGSRLTVL.

This clone was detected only once. CDR3 in amino acids: CASSSGLSGDTQYF. The DNA for the CDR3 is TGTGCCAGCAGCTCGGGACTTTCCGGGGATACGCAGTATTTT. The rearrangement links TRBV14 to TRBJ2-3; weak D call: TRBD2 (6 bases). Germline CDR1 and CDR2: SGHDN and FVKESK. This CDR3 is 14 amino acids long. The V end was cut by 5 bases, the J end by 6 bases, with 15 bases between.

The gene calls are TRBV11-3 and TRBJ2-1, with D hard to call. The CDR3 consists of 13 residues. CDR1 SGHNT and CDR2 YENEEA come from the germline V gene. The V end was cut by 2 bases, the J end by 4 bases, with 6 bases between. As DNA, the CDR3 is TGTGCCAGCAGCTTACCTGGTTACAATGAGCAGTTCTTC. This codes for CASSLPGYNEQFF. The whole variable domain, filled in from reference TRBV11-3 and TRBJ2-1, reads EAGVVQSPRYKIIEKKQPVAFWCNPISGHNTLYWYLQNLGQGPELLIRYENEEAVDDSQLPKDRFSAERLKGVDSTLKIQPAELGDSAVYLCASSLPGYNEQFFGPGTRLTVL.

Only one count was recorded for this clone. The chain is built from TRBV2 and TRBJ2-7, with 8 bases matching TRBD1. V lost 6 bases and J lost 6; bases outside the gene matches: 13. The germline V gene has CDR1 SNHLY and CDR2 FYNNEI. The CDR3 sequence is 15 residues long. This CDR3 reads CASSLGQGAGSEQYF. CDR3 bases: TGTGCCAGCAGCCTGGGCCAGGGGGCGGGCTCCGAGCAGTACTTC.

CDR3 loop: CSVQRDRSYEQYF. The CDR3 coding sequence is TGCAGCGTGCAGCGGGACAGATCTTACGAGCAGTACTTC. This chain uses TRBV29-1 with TRBJ2-7; D tentatively reads TRBD1 or TRBD2 (7 bases each). CDR1 and CDR2 from the germline V gene are SQVTM and ANQGSEA. The CDR3 runs to 13 residues. V dropped 6 bases and J dropped 4 bases, with 16 bases sitting between them.

The V gene is TRBV3-1 (or the pseudogene TRBV3-2), the J gene TRBJ1-1; no clear D gene. The CDR3 sequence is 15 residues long. Germline V gives CDR1 LGHDT, CDR2 YNNKEL (reference sequence). V was cut by 3 bases and J by 3 bases, with 14 bases left in between. The CDR3 DNA sequence: TGTGCCAGCAGCCACGACCTGAGGCGGCACACTGAAGCTTTCTTT. It encodes CASSHDLRRHTEAFF.

The V call is TRBV16, the J call TRBJ1-5, with a possible D match to TRBD1 (6 bases). The CDR3 totals 15 residues. Per germline, CDR1 KGHSY and CDR2 FQNENV. Trimming stripped 2 bases from V and 0 bases from J, with 8 bases between. The CDR3 nucleotides read TGTGCCAGCAGCCAACGGACAGTTAGCAATCAGCCCCAGCATTTT. Protein product: CASSQRTVSNQPQHF.

The V and J genes are TRBV2 and TRBJ1-5, with TRBD1 matching 7 bases. The ends lost 6 bases at V and 0 bases at J; junction bases unmatched: 14. Germline V gene lookup returns CDR1 SNHLY and CDR2 FYNNEI. CDR3 length: 18 amino acids. This CDR3 is CASSRRRGQNNSNQPQHF. The CDR3 DNA reads TGTGCCAGCAGCCGCAGGAGGGGGCAGAACAATAGCAATCAGCCCCAGCATTTT.

The chain uses TRBV18 and TRBJ2-7; weak D call: TRBD2 (6 bases). The CDR3 is made up of 13 amino acids. Germline V gene sequence: CDR1 KGHSH, CDR2 LQKENI. V shed 2 bases and J shed 3 bases, with 8 bases lying between them. The CDR3: CASSPGTFYEQYF. Here the CDR3 DNA reads TGTGCCAGCTCACCAGGGACTTTCTACGAGCAGTACTTC.

This chain uses TRBV28 with TRBJ2-7; D may be TRBD1 (5 bases). Trimming shortened V by 4 bases and J by 9 bases, and 10 bases separated the two germline ends. Germline values: CDR1 MDHEN, CDR2 SYDVKM. This CDR3 contains 11 residues. DNA for the CDR3: TGTGCCAGCAGTTGGCAGGGCGGGCAGTACTTC. Translation gives CASSWQGGQYF.

The chain links TRBV5-5 to TRBJ1-2, with 7 positions matching TRBD1. V trimming: 3 bases; J trimming: 4 bases; junction bases outside the gene matches: 9. Per germline, CDR1 SGHKS and CDR2 YYEKEE (reference sequence). CDR3 length: 15 amino acids. In nucleotides, the CDR3 is TGTGCCAGCAGCTATACAGGAGAGGGGGCCTATGGCTACACCTTC. Translation: CASSYTGEGAYGYTF.

V usage is TRBV29-1 and J usage is TRBJ2-1; 9 nucleotides match TRBD1. There are 14 residues in the CDR3. Germline trimming cut 5 bases from V and 7 bases from J; bases unmatched to any gene: 9. CDR1 and CDR2 from the germline V gene are SQVTM and ANQGSEA. CDR3 sequence: CSVSRDREVNEQFF. The CDR3 bases are TGCAGCGTTTCTAGGGACAGGGAGGTGAATGAGCAGTTCTTC.

The gene calls are TRBV27 and TRBJ1-4; possibly TRBD1 for D (6 bases). The length of the CDR3 is 15 residues. Germline V gene data show CDR1 as MNHEY and CDR2 as SMNVEV (reference sequence). Trimming left V 3 bases short and J 8 bases short, with 16 bases between. CDR3 nucleotides: TGTGCCAGCAGTTTCCTCAACAGGGCCGGGGAAAAACTGTTTTTT. Its translation is CASSFLNRAGEKLFF.